This TCR beta chain derives from a study of T cells in Graves' hyperthyroidism and ophthalmopathy. The CDR3 regions of TCR beta were amplified from RNA transcripts. TCR CDR3 underwent first-round RT-PCR with the HTBI primer set. In TCRdb, the multiplex PCR reads were re-called with MiXCR into one record per CDR3 protein. The sample shows fewer than 400,000 distinct CDR3 sequences, less than 20% of them seen only once. Clinical symptoms, serum thyroxine and TRAb, thyroid ultrasound and orbital computed tomography together formed the diagnostic basis. Before ophthalmopathy appeared, progressors gave blood at initial hyperthyroidism diagnosis. Sequencing was done on a sample of blood. The TCR originated in a woman in her late teens or twenties with Graves' hyperthyroidism that later progressed to Graves' ophthalmopathy.

The CDR3 loop reads CSVELGGETQYF. The CDR3 region has the DNA TGCAGCGTTGAACTGGGTGGGGAGACCCAGTACTTC. The genes are TRBV29-1 and TRBJ2-5; no definite D call. Between the trimmed V and J ends, which lost 2 bases and 5 bases, there was a span of 9 bases. This CDR3 spans 12 amino acids. CDR1 is SQVTM and CDR2 is ANQGSEA in the germline V gene.